The entry below describes one TCR beta chain. Original processing methods: Estimation of nucleated cell counts was performed using reference gene primer amplification. Sequencing used immunoSEQ multiplex PCR; TCRdb keeps in-frame clones, though not all of them. V and J calls and clone size are as listed in that table; D and trimming were resolved from the DNA. Among nearly 200,000 clones listed, 70% to 90% were seen once. This sample is part of a study of blood T cell repertoires in COVID-19. Overall study context: Specimens from acute and convalescent COVID-19 originated in the United States, Italy and Spain. T cells, B-cell-depleted T cells, or PBMCs provided the cDNA or gDNA that served as material.

Germline V lookup: CDR1 ENHRY, CDR2 SYGVKD. After removal of 0 bases from V and 8 bases from J, the junction contained 11 bases not matched to a gene. The CDR3 sequence is 17 residues long. The sequencing input was peripheral blood. The chain combines TRBV10-3 with TRBJ1-4; 8 bases line up with TRBD1. This receptor was identified in a middle-aged woman who had recovered from COVID-19. CDR3 coding DNA: TGTGCCATCAGTGAGTCGCAAAGGGACAGGCCCAAGGAAAAACTGTTTTTT. The encoded protein is CAISESQRDRPKEKLFF.